This T cell receptor (beta chain) was captured in a study of CD8+CD57+ T cells in acquired aplastic anemia. At least ten counts were recorded for this clonotype. This CDR3 comprises 16 residues. CDR1 SGHRS and CDR2 YFSETQ come from the germline V gene. With 4 bases clipped from V and 0 bases from J, the junction kept 8 bases outside the gene matches. Genomic DNA acted as the template from which TCR beta VDJ combination and CDR3 sequence profiling were carried out. TCRdb reanalysed the reads using MiXCR and keeps one entry per CDR3 protein. This table has under 200,000 distinct CDR3 sequences, approximately 44% appearing once. Patients chosen for sequencing had shown CD8+CD57+ cell expansion by flow cytometry.

The rearrangement joins TRBV5-1 to TRBJ1-1; 8 nucleotides align to TRBD1. Sequenced input: sorted CD4+, CD8+, or CD8+CD57+ T cells (not recorded which) from PBMCs. The clonotype was recovered from a human donor with aplastic anemia. CDR3 in amino acids: CASSPGQGRVNTEAFF. The CDR3 nucleotides read TGCGCCAGCAGCCCCGGACAGGGAAGGGTGAACACTGAAGCTTTCTTT.